The clone carrying this T cell receptor beta chain was picked up many times. Germline-derived CDR1 and CDR2 are DFQATT and SNEGSKA (reference sequence). The V segment lost 1 base and the J segment 5 bases; nucleotides outside the gene matches: 7. The CDR3 sequence is 14 residues long. This sample was included in a study of neurological immune-mediated disorders. In the study overall: There were around 35 multiple sclerosis patients; about 30 were relapsing-remitting and 3 were secondary progressive.

TCRdb analysed the 5' RACE reads with MiXCR anew, one entry per CDR3 protein. The sample has about 59,000 distinct CDR3 sequences; around 3.5% are singletons. Input material: PBMCs. The chain joins TRBV20-1 to TRBJ2-5; 7 nucleotides match TRBD2. This sequence was found in a woman aged 25 to 39 with multiple sclerosis. The CDR3 region has the DNA TGCAGTGCTAGAGTGGATGGGGGGGGGGAGACCCAGTACTTC. Translated, it gives CSARVDGGGETQYF.